In this sample, the clone carrying this T cell receptor beta chain turned up many times. Its antigen is undetermined. This sample stems from a study of early T cells in non-severe SARS-CoV-2 infection. Study in general: Sequencing of unsorted whole blood was done on bulk RNA, leaving chains unpaired. Overall study findings and caveats: VDJdb matching, biased toward anti-spike CD8 responses, missed private and CD4 specificities.

This CDR3 has 13 amino acids. Trimming took 3 bases from V and 7 from J, leaving 9 bases between them. The TCR library protocol attached unique molecular identifiers to the individual cDNA molecules. TCRdb ran MiXCR on the 5' RACE reads and lists one entry per CDR3 protein. The sample includes 40,000 to 60,000 distinct CDR3 sequences, about 7.4% of them seen just once. The V call is TRBV12-3 or TRBV12-4, the J call TRBJ2-2; D possibly corresponds to TRBD1 (5 bases). The clonotype comes from an adult who was a healthcare worker with PCR-confirmed SARS-CoV-2 infection or an uninfected control (not recorded which). Sequencing was performed on whole blood. In DNA form, the CDR3 reads TGTGCCAGCAGTTTCGACAGTTTCGGGGAGCTGTTTTTT. Encoded protein: CASSFDSFGELFF.